These 14 T cell receptor beta chains originate from one sample sequenced in a study of blood T cell repertoires in COVID-19. Assay used: immunoSEQ multiplex PCR; TCRdb lists only in-frame clones, some missing. This sample carries about 33,000 clones, roughly 85% of them seen once, and the ten largest clones take under 7.5%. Sequencing was carried out using peripheral blood. Source of these receptors: a man aged 55 to 69 with active COVID-19.

J is TRBJ2-2 and V is TRBV5-1; 7 bases agree with TRBD2. The CDR3 loop spans 16 amino acids. V lost 0 bases, J lost 0 bases, and 2 bases stayed unmatched. CDR1 and CDR2 from the germline V gene are SGHRS and YFSETQ. The CDR3 DNA sequence: TGCGCCAGCAGCTTGGTGGCGGGAGCGAACACCGGGGAGCTGTTTTTT. The encoded protein is CASSLVAGANTGELFF.

This chain uses TRBV19 with TRBJ2-1; 14 bases fit TRBD2. Germline CDR1 LNHDA, CDR2 SQIVND (reference sequence). The ends lost 3 bases at V and 4 bases at J; junction bases unmatched: 2. The CDR3 loop spans 16 amino acids. The CDR3 reads CASSIRTSGGYNEQFF. Written as DNA, the CDR3 is TGTGCCAGTAGTATTCGGACTAGCGGGGGGTACAATGAGCAGTTCTTC.

The J gene is TRBJ2-5, the V gene TRBV5-1; 8 nucleotides align to TRBD1. This CDR3 has 13 residues. J gave up 7 bases and V 4 bases, and 6 bases lay outside the gene matches. Germline CDR1 and CDR2: SGHRS and YFSETQ. As DNA, the CDR3 is TGCGCCAGCAGCGTCGGACAGGGCGGGACCCAGTACTTC. It specifies CASSVGQGGTQYF.

This sequence joins TRBV7-6 and TRBJ2-1; 7 bases match TRBD1. This CDR3 comprises 13 residues. Germline values: CDR1 SGHVS, CDR2 FNYEAQ. The ends lost 6 bases at V and 7 bases at J; junction bases unmatched: 6. The CDR3 nucleotides are TGTGCCAGCAGGCAAGGGGGCGGTAATGAGCAGTTCTTC. Its protein is CASRQGGGNEQFF.

This rearrangement joins TRBV28 to TRBJ2-1, with D perhaps matching TRBD2 (5 bases). V lost 2 bases, J lost 5 bases, and 22 bases lay in between. This CDR3 spans 18 amino acids. Germline V lookup: CDR1 MDHEN, CDR2 SYDVKM. The CDR3 reads CASSLGLAQSGNNNEQFF. The CDR3 DNA is TGTGCCAGCAGTTTAGGCCTGGCCCAGAGCGGAAATAACAATGAGCAGTTCTTC.

V usage is TRBV6-6 and J usage is TRBJ1-1; D may be TRBD1 (5 bases). Germline V lookup: CDR1 MNHNY, CDR2 SVGAGI (reference sequence). V was clipped by 8 bases and J by 2 bases, with 15 bases between them. The CDR3 totals 14 residues. CDR3 coding DNA: TGTGCCAGCGGTAAGACAGATAAAAACACTGAAGCTTTCTTT. Translation: CASGKTDKNTEAFF.

The chain uses TRBV19 and TRBJ1-5, with TRBD1 matching 7 bases. CDR3 size: 17 residues. The trim removed 4 bases at V and 0 bases at J, leaving 9 bases unmatched. The germline V gene has CDR1 LNHDA and CDR2 SQIVND (reference sequence). The DNA for the CDR3 is TGTGCCAGTAGTACCCAACAGGGGCTCTATAGCAATCAGCCCCAGCATTTT. Its protein product is CASSTQQGLYSNQPQHF.

This clone was recorded a few times. The chain is built from TRBV9 and TRBJ2-1; the match to TRBD2 covers 7 bases. There are 11 residues in the CDR3. With 4 bases clipped from V and 14 bases from J, the junction kept 6 bases outside the gene matches. Germline lookup yields CDR1 SGDLS and CDR2 YYNGEE. CDR3 amino acids: CASSFGLEKFF. The CDR3 region has the DNA TGTGCCAGCAGCTTCGGACTAGAAAAGTTCTTC.

The rearrangement joins TRBV5-8 to TRBJ2-1; weak D call: TRBD2 (5 bases). Germline V gene sequence: CDR1 SGHTS, CDR2 YDEGEE. This CDR3 spans 17 amino acids. V lost 0 bases and J lost 5, with 18 bases in between. The CDR3 spells CASSLAEPGLLNNEQFF. The CDR3, as DNA: TGTGCCAGCAGCTTGGCCGAACCCGGACTCCTAAACAATGAGCAGTTCTTC. The full variable domain, with the rest looked up from reference TRBV5-8 and TRBJ2-1, is EAGVTQSPTHLIKTRGQQATLRCSPISGHTSVYWYQQALGLGLQFLLWYDEGEERNRGNFPPRFSGRQFPNYSSELNVNALELEDSALYLCASSLAEPGLLNNEQFFGPGTRLTVL.

This clone was counted once. This sequence joins TRBV9 and TRBJ2-1; 8 bases align to TRBD2. Trimming at V came to 0 bases and at J to 2 bases, leaving 4 bases not matched to a gene. The germline CDR1 and CDR2 sequences are SGDLS and YYNGEE. This CDR3 region has 16 residues. The CDR3 DNA reads as TGTGCCAGCAGCGTAGGTCCGGGAGGGGCCTACAATGAGCAGTTCTTC. Translating it yields CASSVGPGGAYNEQFF.

The V and J genes are TRBV24-1 and TRBJ2-1; 7 nucleotides line up with TRBD1. V trimming: 3 bases; J trimming: 6 bases; junction bases outside the gene matches: 22. Germline V lookup: CDR1 KGHDR, CDR2 SFDVKD. This CDR3 is 20 amino acids long. CDR3 amino acids: CATSDTKADRLGFGINEQFF. The CDR3, as DNA: TGTGCCACCAGTGATACGAAAGCGGACAGGTTAGGGTTCGGTATCAATGAGCAGTTCTTC.

This clone has a handful of counts. The chain recombines TRBV24-1 with TRBJ2-5; tentative D call: TRBD2 (6 bases). The CDR3 totals 16 residues. The germline V gene encodes CDR1 KGHDR and CDR2 SFDVKD. V lost 2 bases, J lost 2 bases, and 14 bases lay in between. The CDR3 nucleotides read TGTGCCACCAGTGATTGGAAGGGCGCGGGGCAAGAGACCCAGTACTTC. This encodes CATSDWKGAGQETQYF.

The chain combines TRBV9 with TRBJ2-4, with no clear D. The CDR3 length is 14 residues. V lost 0 bases, J lost 8 bases, and 12 bases lay in between. The germline V gene has CDR1 SGDLS and CDR2 YYNGEE. The CDR3 bases are TGTGCCAGCAGCGTAGGTCCATTTGGAGACATTCAGTACTTC. Amino acids: CASSVGPFGDIQYF.

This chain joins TRBV15 and TRBJ1-3, with 7 bases lining up with TRBD1. The CDR3 is made up of 17 amino acids. Germline CDR1 and CDR2: LNHNV and YYDKDF (reference sequence). The V segment lost 3 bases and the J segment 0 bases; nucleotides outside the gene matches: 8. CDR3 DNA sequence: TGTGCCACCAGCAGTAGCCTCAGGGGGGCCTCTGGAAACACCATATATTTT. It translates to CATSSSLRGASGNTIYF. Full variable domain (missing parts from reference TRBV15 and TRBJ1-3): DAMVIQNPRYQVTQFGKPVTLSCSQTLNHNVMYWYQQKSSQAPKLLFHYYDKDFNNEADTPDNFQSRRPNTSFCFLDIRSPGLGDTAMYLCATSSSLRGASGNTIYFGEGSWLTVV.